This T cell receptor (beta chain) was recorded in a study of blood T cells in healthy people across ages (dated by TCRdb to the mid-2010s). The study in broad terms: In model experiments, template switching captured about one uniquely barcoded TCR beta cDNA molecule for every two T cells. Using the same blood draw, the study looked at two additional independent replicas of 1 million unique cDNA reads for two donors, one aged 18 to 30 and the other aged 80 or older. Donors were grouped into four age groups: young (average 16 years), middle-aged (39), aged (around 60) and long-lived (about 90). To avoid experimental bias, donors of different ages were randomly spread across the sequencing lanes. The study measured age-related changes in TCR beta repertoire diversity using deep sequencing normalized with unique cDNA molecular identifiers.

What the research found in general, with its limitations: Because donor CMV infection status was unknown, age-related changes in expanded clonotypes were potentially confounded. As age increased, observed TCR beta diversity per million T cells dropped in a roughly linear way, and a significant reduction was already evident by age about 36. The long-lived group showed more naive CD4+ T cells, fewer expanded clones and increased TCR diversity than the aged group, suggesting age selection. Observed TCR beta diversity correlated strongly with the percentage of naive T cells measured by flow cytometry. Estimates of total diversity based on one million sequenced T cells were regarded as lower bounds and as underestimates. Bulk unsorted PBMC profiling prevented conclusive comparison of naive and antigen-experienced compartments.

In this sample, this clonotype turned up many times. No antigen is known for it. Base-call qualities are not available, and no considerably larger clone is one nucleotide away. The germline V gene yields MGHDK for CDR1 and SYGVNS for CDR2. The CDR3 covers 17 residues, taking in both the cysteine and the phenylalanine. Only CDR3 DNA remains: 51 bases, in frame from the first base. Trimming accounts for 5 bases at V and 1 base at J, while the number of junction bases matched to no gene is 13. Library generation was performed with 5' RACE. Instrument used: Illumina HiSeq 2500. A second about 6 to 11 cycle PCR used a sample-barcoded 5' primer and a J-beta primer mix. A unique molecular identifier was introduced onto each TCR beta cDNA molecule by a template-switch 5' adaptor carrying 12 random nucleotides. Each sample yielded at least 3 million CDR3-containing paired-end reads. First-strand cDNA was synthesized from all RNA with the Mint cDNA synthesis kit, primed by a TRBC-specific oligonucleotide. After uracil-DNA glycosylase treatment, a first 18-cycle PCR used universal primers M1SS and BC2_uni_R on all cDNA. The study's processing was this. For normalization, 1 million high-quality reads were randomly selected from each sample, with every read carrying a distinct molecular identifier. Reads sharing molecular identifiers were discarded rather than binned into consensus sequences. MiTCR, run with a Q25 quality threshold and the strictest error-elimination algorithm, handled CDR3 identification, clonotype clustering and error correction. Lower-bound total TCR beta diversity was estimated with a nonparametric unseen species model using Euler transformation. Using fastp trimming at Q25 and MiXCR clonotype assembly, TCRdb reanalyzed the public sequencing data and kept in-frame beta chains. All rows with the same CDR3 protein become a single entry with the most common DNA and genes. TCRdb's processing, not the authors', yielded these V and J calls. Within this sample are 850,000 to 1,100,000 distinct CDR3 sequences, with under 40% of them counted one time only. Around 13% of the sample is taken by the ten largest.

The roughly 39 donors, aged about 6 to 95 years, were systemically healthy Caucasian individuals from Russia. Each donor gave 8 to 10 milliliters of peripheral blood, drawn into EDTA-treated Vacutainer tubes. PBMCs were isolated by Ficoll-Paque density-gradient centrifugation, with at least 6 million obtained per sample. Total RNA was extracted from PBMCs with Trizol reagent, with at least 6 micrograms obtained per sample. For every donor, an aliquot of PBMCs went through flow cytometry to measure the percentages of naive CD45RAhigh/CD27high T cells. The TCR comes from a man aged 18 to 29 in good health. The sample consisted of blood. The chain is encoded by TRBV25-1 joined to TRBJ1-1, with 7 bases aligning to TRBD1. The DNA sequence is as follows: TGTGCCAGCAGTACCGCAAACAGGGGAAGGGGGAACACTGAAGCTTTCTTT. The resulting protein is CASSTANRGRGNTEAFF.